The next 32 T cell receptor beta chains were all read from a single sample in a study of blood T cell repertoires in COVID-19. Generated by immunoSEQ multiplex PCR, the TCRdb table keeps only in-frame clones and is missing some. The sample carries almost 80,000 clones, approximately 78% recorded once. Material: peripheral blood. These receptors were collected from a woman between 70 and 85 years old with acute or convalescent COVID-19.

The chain carries TRBV6-5 and TRBJ1-5; tentatively, D is TRBD1 (6 bases). The CDR3 runs to 15 residues. Per the germline V gene, CDR1 is MNHEY and CDR2 is SVGAGI. V was clipped by 6 bases and J by 5 bases, with 17 bases between them. CDR3 sequence: CASRLFSGADQPQHF. CDR3 bases: TGTGCCAGCAGGCTCTTTTCAGGGGCGGATCAGCCCCAGCATTTT.

The V call is TRBV4-1, the J call TRBJ2-2; possible D gene TRBD1, 5 bases. The CDR3 extends over 13 amino acids. The V gene lost 1 base and the J gene lost 5 bases, with 5 bases spanning the gap. Germline values: CDR1 MGHRA, CDR2 YSYEKL. CDR3 residues: CASSQAGTGELFF. The CDR3 DNA is TGCGCCAGCAGCCAAGCAGGGACCGGGGAGCTGTTTTTT.

This sequence joins TRBV12-3 or TRBV12-4 and TRBJ1-2; D gene uncertain. This CDR3 is 11 amino acids long. V lost 3 bases, J lost 6 bases, and 5 bases lay in between. CDR3 nucleotides: TGTGCCAGCAGTTTCGGGGATGGCTACACCTTC. Its translation: CASSFGDGYTF.

This clone was seen more than once but under ten times. The V and J genes are TRBV10-2 and TRBJ1-5; D perhaps matches TRBD1 (6 bases). CDR1 is WSHSY and CDR2 is SAAADI in the germline V gene. The CDR3 has 17 amino acids. V lost 3 bases and J 3 bases, leaving 18 bases between the germline ends. CDR3 DNA: TGCGCCAGCAGTGACCCTTTTGATGGGGGCCACAATCAGCCCCAGCATTTT. This encodes CASSDPFDGGHNQPQHF.

This clone was detected only a few times. V gene TRBV4-1 combines with J gene TRBJ1-3; weak D call: TRBD1 (5 bases). There are 17 residues in the CDR3. Germline V CDR1 and CDR2: MGHRA, YSYEKL. Trimming cost V 5 bases and J 0 bases, with 17 bases left between them. CDR3 nucleotide sequence: TGCGCCAGCAGCGAGCAAAGGGGCCTTATCTCTGGAAACACCATATATTTT. Its translation is CASSEQRGLISGNTIYF.

The rearrangement joins TRBV2 to TRBJ2-7, with D perhaps matching TRBD2 (6 bases). This CDR3 has 14 residues. Trimming stripped 6 bases from V and 2 bases from J, with 14 bases between. CDR1 SNHLY and CDR2 FYNNEI come from the germline V gene. This CDR3 reads CASRTQPGAYEQYF. The DNA of the CDR3 is TGTGCCAGCAGAACCCAACCGGGAGCCTACGAGCAGTACTTC.

The chain combines TRBV5-1 with TRBJ2-7; 10 nucleotides match TRBD2. CDR1 and CDR2 from the germline V gene are SGHRS and YFSETQ. J was trimmed by 7 bases and V by 7 bases; bases with no gene match: 17. CDR3 length equals 16 residues. For the CDR3, the DNA is TGCGCCAGCGGGAGGACTAGCGGTATGACTATGGGAGAGCAGTACTTC. This encodes CASGRTSGMTMGEQYF.

This clone came up a few times. The CDR3 loop reads CDSGRVEQYF. The DNA of the CDR3 is TGTGATTCAGGGAGGGTCGAGCAGTACTTC. The chain carries TRBV7-3 and TRBJ2-7; 7 bases are shared with TRBD2. The germline V gene encodes CDR1 SGHTA and CDR2 FQGTGA. The CDR3 spans 10 residues. Variable domain in full (rest from reference TRBV7-3 and TRBJ2-7): GAGVSQTPSNKVTEKGKYVELRCDPISGHTALYWYRQSLGQGPEFLIYFQGTGAADDSGLPNDRFFAVRPEGSVSTLKIQRTERGDSAVYLCDSGRVEQYFGPGTRLTVT.

This clone showed up just a few times. The chain couples TRBV3-1 (or the pseudogene TRBV3-2) to TRBJ1-1, with D uncertain. CDR3 length: 11 amino acids. V lost 2 bases and J 7 bases, leaving 5 bases between the germline ends. Germline V gene data show CDR1 as LGHDT and CDR2 as YNNKEL (reference sequence). CDR3 region: CASSQRDEAFF. CDR3 coding DNA: TGTGCCAGCAGCCAACGGGATGAAGCTTTCTTT.

The chain carries TRBV12-5 and TRBJ2-4; weak D call: TRBD1 (6 bases). The CDR3 spans 17 residues. Trimming cost V 3 bases and J 1 base, with 16 bases left between them. Per germline, CDR1 LGHNT and CDR2 FRNRAP. DNA for the CDR3: TGTGCTAGTGGTTTAGTCGGCAGGGGAATGGCCAAAAACATTCAGTACTTC. It is translated as CASGLVGRGMAKNIQYF.

This rearrangement joins TRBV2 to TRBJ1-4; 7 nucleotides match TRBD1. Germline V gene lookup returns CDR1 SNHLY and CDR2 FYNNEI. The V segment lost 5 bases and the J segment 7 bases; nucleotides outside the gene matches: 16. This CDR3 comprises 17 residues. The CDR3 protein is CASSNDRDPYQPEKLFF. DNA for the CDR3: TGTGCCAGCAGTAATGACAGGGACCCCTACCAACCTGAAAAACTGTTTTTT. Filled out from reference TRBV2 and TRBJ1-4, the complete variable domain reads EPEVTQTPSHQVTQMGQEVILRCVPISNHLYFYWYRQILGQKVEFLVSFYNNEISEKSEIFDDQFSVERPDGSNFTLKIRSTKLEDSAMYFCASSNDRDPYQPEKLFFGSGTQLSVL.

The chain recombines TRBV12-5 with TRBJ1-1; D call uncertain. The CDR3 loop spans 13 amino acids. V was pared by 5 bases and J by 1 base, with 8 bases between. CDR1 is LGHNT, CDR2 FRNRAP, per germline. The CDR3: CASGKEGNTEAFF. CDR3 DNA: TGTGCTAGTGGTAAGGAGGGGAACACTGAAGCTTTCTTT.

The chain couples TRBV5-1 to TRBJ1-1; TRBD1 is a possible D gene (6 bases). CDR1 and CDR2 (germline): SGHRS, YFSETQ. V was trimmed by 4 bases and J by 3 bases, leaving 10 bases between them. The CDR3 runs to 13 residues. Here the CDR3 DNA reads TGCGCCAGCAGCCAGAACAGGGACACTGAAGCTTTCTTT. The encoded protein is CASSQNRDTEAFF.

V and J are TRBV6-1 and TRBJ1-5, with 7 bases lining up with TRBD1. CDR1 MNHNS and CDR2 SASEGT come from the germline V gene. V shed 4 bases, J shed 0 bases, and the junction held 9 bases outside the gene matches. The CDR3 has 17 amino acids. This chain's CDR3 is CASSATGTAYSNQPQHF. The CDR3 nucleotides are TGTGCCAGCAGTGCTACCGGGACAGCCTATAGCAATCAGCCCCAGCATTTT.

The chain carries TRBV5-1 and TRBJ2-3, with 14 bases aligning to TRBD2. This CDR3 region has 17 residues. V dropped 0 bases and J dropped 6; count of bases not matched to a gene: 6. The germline CDR1 and CDR2 sequences are SGHRS and YFSETQ. The CDR3 DNA reads as TGCGCCAGCAGCTTGGGTGGGACTAGCGGGAGTCAGGATACGCAGTATTTT. Its translation is CASSLGGTSGSQDTQYF.

The gene calls are TRBV28 and TRBJ2-7, with 11 bases matching TRBD2. V lost 5 bases to trimming and J lost 1 base; unmatched junction nucleotides: 7. This CDR3 spans 16 amino acids. CDR1 is MDHEN, CDR2 SYDVKM, per germline. The CDR3 loop reads CASSLGTSGRSYEQYF. CDR3 coding DNA: TGTGCCAGCAGTCTGGGGACTAGCGGAAGATCCTACGAGCAGTACTTC.

V is TRBV5-1 and J is TRBJ1-5; D is undetermined. Germline V lookup: CDR1 SGHRS, CDR2 YFSETQ. V was trimmed by 0 bases and J by 5 bases, leaving 6 bases between them. This CDR3 is 13 amino acids long. The DNA for the CDR3 is TGCGCCAGCAGCTTGGGTAGTGATCAGCCCCAGCATTTT. Its protein product is CASSLGSDQPQHF.

V gene TRBV6-5 combines with J gene TRBJ2-6; unclear D gene. Germline V gene lookup returns CDR1 MNHEY and CDR2 SVGAGI. This CDR3 is 13 amino acids long. Trimming pared 4 bases from V and 4 bases from J, leaving 5 bases between. In nucleotides, the CDR3 is TGTGCCAGCAGTTTGTCGGGGGCCAACGTCCTGACTTTC. Its protein product is CASSLSGANVLTF.

This chain links TRBV29-1 with TRBJ1-2, with unresolved D. Germline CDR1 and CDR2: SQVTM and ANQGSEA. V gave up 6 bases and J gave up 1 base, with 3 bases separating them. This CDR3 contains 10 residues. In DNA form, the CDR3 reads TGCAGCGTCCTTAACTATGGCTACACCTTC. This sequence encodes CSVLNYGYTF.

The chain combines TRBV28 with TRBJ1-2, with D possibly TRBD1 on 5 matching bases. Germline V gene sequence: CDR1 MDHEN, CDR2 SYDVKM. With 7 bases removed from V and 4 bases from J, the gap between germline ends came to 13 bases. The CDR3 sequence is 13 residues long. The CDR3 loop reads CASKNGGSYGYTF. CDR3 DNA sequence: TGTGCCAGCAAGAACGGGGGATCCTATGGCTACACCTTC.

As DNA, the CDR3 is TGTGCCAGCAGTTCAGGTTACAGGGAACATTTT. Protein sequence: CASSSGYREHF. The V call is TRBV12-3 or TRBV12-4, the J call TRBJ1-5; TRBD1 is a possible D gene (6 bases). Trimming stripped 4 bases from V and 16 bases from J, with 14 bases between. The CDR3 is 11 residues long.

CDR3 nucleotides: TGCGCCAGCAGCCAAGACAGTCTCTTGGTCACTGAAGCTTTCTTT. It encodes CASSQDSLLVTEAFF. V and J are TRBV4-1 and TRBJ1-1; D is ambiguous. V shed 0 bases and J shed 4 bases, with 12 bases lying between them. CDR1 and CDR2 from the germline V gene are MGHRA and YSYEKL. CDR3 size: 15 residues.

The chain employs TRBV7-9 and TRBJ2-1, with 9 bases lining up with TRBD2. The CDR3 contains 16 residues. The V gene's germline CDR1 is SEHNR and CDR2 FQNEAQ (reference sequence). The V gene end was trimmed by 3 bases and the J gene end by 1 base; junction bases not matched to a gene: 4. CDR3 in amino acids: CASSLRTSASYNEQFF. The CDR3 DNA sequence: TGTGCCAGCAGCTTGCGGACTAGCGCATCCTACAATGAGCAGTTCTTC.

The chain couples TRBV30 to TRBJ1-4; no firm D call. The CDR3 covers 12 residues. The V end was cut by 0 bases, the J end by 8 bases, with 7 bases between. Germline V CDR1 and CDR2: GTSNPN, SVGIG (reference sequence). CDR3: CAWSVSREKLFF. The CDR3, as DNA: TGTGCCTGGAGTGTATCTAGGGAAAAACTGTTTTTT.

The J gene is TRBJ1-1, the V gene TRBV5-1; 9 bases are a match to TRBD1. CDR1 is SGHRS, CDR2 YFSETQ, per germline. The CDR3 covers 14 residues. V dropped 3 bases and J dropped 5; count of bases not matched to a gene: 5. CDR3 nucleotide sequence: TGCGCCAGCAGCTCTCGGACAGGGGAAACTGAAGCTTTCTTT. It codes for CASSSRTGETEAFF.

This chain uses TRBV6-5 with TRBJ2-2; possible D gene TRBD1, 5 bases. Germline V gives CDR1 MNHEY, CDR2 SVGAGI. The CDR3 is 14 amino acids. V lost 4 bases and J lost 3, with 9 bases in between. The CDR3 DNA follows: TGTGCCAGCAGTTGGCAGGGTGACACCGGGGAGCTGTTTTTT. This encodes CASSWQGDTGELFF.

J is TRBJ2-7 and V is TRBV9; TRBD1 is a possible D gene (5 bases). The ends were cut back, 0 bases at V and 0 bases at J, with 7 bases in the middle. The CDR3 contains 14 residues. Germline CDR1 and CDR2: SGDLS and YYNGEE. Here the CDR3 reads CASSVGQFSYEQYF. The CDR3 nucleotides read TGTGCCAGCAGCGTAGGACAGTTCTCCTACGAGCAGTACTTC.

This rearrangement joins TRBV7-9 to TRBJ1-4; D perhaps matches TRBD1 (6 bases). The CDR3 has 15 amino acids. Germline V lookup: CDR1 SEHNR, CDR2 FQNEAQ (reference sequence). Trimming left V 1 base short and J 7 bases short, with 13 bases between. Here the CDR3 DNA reads TGTGCCAGCAGCTTAGTCGGGGGGCTCAGTGAAAAACTGTTTTTT. Its translation is CASSLVGGLSEKLFF.

This clone was picked up a small number of times. The CDR3: CASSDGTGALISPLHF. CDR3 nucleotide sequence: TGTGCCAGCAGTGACGGTACAGGGGCCCTGATTTCACCCCTCCACTTT. The chain links TRBV2 to TRBJ1-6; TRBD1 agrees at 7 bases. Germline loops: CDR1 SNHLY, CDR2 FYNNEI. CDR3 length: 16 amino acids. J gave up 9 bases and V 3 bases, and 11 bases lay outside the gene matches. Based on the CDR3 plus reference TRBV2 and TRBJ1-6, the full variable domain is EPEVTQTPSHQVTQMGQEVILRCVPISNHLYFYWYRQILGQKVEFLVSFYNNEISEKSEIFDDQFSVERPDGSNFTLKIRSTKLEDSAMYFCASSDGTGALISPLHFGNGTRLTVT.

This rearrangement joins TRBV5-1 to TRBJ2-7; D gene uncertain. Germline lookup yields CDR1 SGHRS and CDR2 YFSETQ. The V gene lost 1 base and the J gene lost 2 bases, with 7 bases spanning the gap. CDR3 length equals 13 residues. This CDR3 reads CASSLTQAYEQYF. DNA for the CDR3: TGCGCCAGCAGCTTGACCCAGGCCTACGAGCAGTACTTC.

The chain recombines TRBV24-1 with TRBJ1-5; 7 bases are shared with TRBD1. This CDR3 has 15 amino acids. In germline, CDR1 is KGHDR, CDR2 SFDVKD. J gave up 6 bases and V 0 bases, and 4 bases lay outside the gene matches. The CDR3, as DNA: TGTGCCACCAGTGATTTGCCTACAGGGGCTCAGCCCCAGCATTTT. It encodes CATSDLPTGAQPQHF.

The chain recombines TRBV21-1 with TRBJ2-7; the tabulated D call, TRBD2, remains unverified against the DNA. TRBV21-1 is noted as a pseudogene. The CDR3 consists of 18 residues. CDR3 sequence reads: CASSKVSLRPGRKNEQYF. CDR3 nucleotides: TGTGCCAGCAGCAAAGTATCGTTGAGGCCCGGGAGAAAGAACGAGCAGTACTTC.